These T cell receptor beta chains were read from a single sample in a study of T cell responses to AZD1222 COVID-19 vaccine. Data came from immunoSEQ multiplex PCR; TCRdb stores just in-frame clones and leaves some out. This sample has 90,000 to 110,000 clones, with approximately 91% found just once. Sample: peripheral blood, taken on day 0 of MenACWY control vaccination. The receptors shown here come from an adult in good health. CDR3s include the opening cysteine and the closing phenylalanine or tryptophan. D genes are given only for firm matches. The size field is filled for only some rows; it gives once, few, many or a size class.

clone size: -; V gene: TRBV7-2; J gene: TRBJ2-7; CDR3 length: 16; D gene: TRBD2; CDR3 DNA: TGTGCCAGCAGCTACCTAGGCAGCGGGGGACCCTACGAGCAGTACTTC; CDR3 protein: CASSYLGSGGPYEQYF
clone size: -; V gene: TRBV7-9; J gene: TRBJ2-5; CDR3 length: 14; D gene: -; CDR3 DNA: TGTGCCAGCAGCCAGTGGGGAGTCCAAGAGACCCAGTACTTC; CDR3 protein: CASSQWGVQETQYF
clone size: -; V gene: TRBV7-6; J gene: TRBJ2-2; CDR3 length: 15; D gene: TRBD1; CDR3 DNA: TGTGCCAGCACCCCACAGGGGGCGGTCACCGGGGAGCTGTTTTTT; CDR3 protein: CASTPQGAVTGELFF
clone size: -; V gene: TRBV28; J gene: TRBJ1-1; CDR3 length: 11; D gene: -; CDR3 DNA: TGTGCCAGCAGTTTTAATTTGGAAGCTTTCTTT; CDR3 protein: CASSFNLEAFF
clone size: -; V gene: TRBV5-6; J gene: TRBJ2-1; CDR3 length: 14; D gene: -; CDR3 DNA: TGTGCCAGCAGCTTGCTCCGGGGATACAATGAGCAGTTCTTC; CDR3 protein: CASSLLRGYNEQFF
clone size: -; V gene: TRBV7-2; J gene: TRBJ1-3; CDR3 length: 16; D gene: -; CDR3 DNA: TGTGCCAGCAGCTCTCGCGCAGGCGGAAGTGCAAACACCATATATTTT; CDR3 protein: CASSSRAGGSANTIYF
clone size: -; V gene: TRBV2; J gene: TRBJ1-6; CDR3 length: 14; D gene: -; CDR3 DNA: TGTGCCAGCACCTCTAGACAGGCTATTTCACCCCTCCACTTT; CDR3 protein: CASTSRQAISPLHF
clone size: -; V gene: TRBV2; J gene: TRBJ2-2; CDR3 length: 19; D gene: TRBD2; CDR3 DNA: TGTGCCAGCATCGCTATTGGTACTAGCGGGGGAGGGAACACCGGGGAGCTGTTTTTT; CDR3 protein: CASIAIGTSGGGNTGELFF
clone size: once; V gene: TRBV24-1; J gene: TRBJ2-5; CDR3 length: 14; D gene: -; CDR3 DNA: TGTGCCACCAGTGATTTGAGACCACCCCAAACCCAGTACTTC; CDR3 protein: CATSDLRPPQTQYF
clone size: -; V gene: TRBV30; J gene: TRBJ2-7; CDR3 length: 14; D gene: TRBD1; CDR3 DNA: TGTGCCTGGAGGAGGGACAGTTCATCCTACGAGCAGTACTTC; CDR3 protein: CAWRRDSSSYEQYF
clone size: -; V gene: TRBV20-1; J gene: TRBJ2-1; CDR3 length: 15; D gene: -; CDR3 DNA: TGCAGTGCTAGTCGCGGGCCGAGCTCCTACAATGAGCAGTTCTTC; CDR3 protein: CSASRGPSSYNEQFF
clone size: -; V gene: TRBV29-1; J gene: TRBJ2-1; CDR3 length: 12; D gene: TRBD2; CDR3 DNA: TGCAGCGTCGCTCCTAGCGGGAATGAGCAGTTCTTC; CDR3 protein: CSVAPSGNEQFF
clone size: -; V gene: TRBV12-3/TRBV12-4; J gene: TRBJ1-2; CDR3 length: 13; D gene: -; CDR3 DNA: TGTGCCAGCAGAATAGACGGTAACTATGGCTACACCTTC; CDR3 protein: CASRIDGNYGYTF
clone size: -; V gene: TRBV5-1; J gene: TRBJ1-4; CDR3 length: 17; D gene: -; CDR3 DNA: TGCGCCAGCAGCTTGGCGGCGTTAACAGGGCAAAATGAAAAACTGTTTTTT; CDR3 protein: CASSLAALTGQNEKLFF
clone size: -; V gene: TRBV4-3; J gene: TRBJ2-2; CDR3 length: 20; D gene: -; CDR3 DNA: TGCGCCAGCAGCCAAATCAGGCCGCCGGGGGCCCTCAATCCCACCGGGGAGCTGTTTTTT; CDR3 protein: CASSQIRPPGALNPTGELFF
clone size: -; V gene: TRBV28; J gene: TRBJ1-1; CDR3 length: 13; D gene: -; CDR3 DNA: TGTGCCAGCAGTTTATCGGGGCAGGCTGAAGCTTTCTTT; CDR3 protein: CASSLSGQAEAFF
clone size: -; V gene: TRBV7-9; J gene: TRBJ2-1; CDR3 length: 18; D gene: TRBD2; CDR3 DNA: TGTGCCAGCAGCCCCGGGACTAGCGGGAGATATTCCTACAATGAGCAGTTCTTC; CDR3 protein: CASSPGTSGRYSYNEQFF
clone size: -; V gene: TRBV19; J gene: TRBJ1-1; CDR3 length: 16; D gene: -; CDR3 DNA: TGTGCCAGTACCCCTGTCGTCGGGCTGGAGAACACTGAAGCTTTCTTT; CDR3 protein: CASTPVVGLENTEAFF
clone size: -; V gene: TRBV29-1; J gene: TRBJ2-7; CDR3 length: 12; D gene: TRBD2; CDR3 DNA: TGCAGCGCCGGACTAGATCCCTACGAGCAGTACTTC; CDR3 protein: CSAGLDPYEQYF
clone size: -; V gene: TRBV6-2/TRBV6-3; J gene: TRBJ1-4; CDR3 length: 13; D gene: -; CDR3 DNA: TGTGCCAGCCGCCGGGGGCCGGGTGAAAAACTGTTTTTT; CDR3 protein: CASRRGPGEKLFF
clone size: -; V gene: TRBV3-1/TRBV3-2; J gene: TRBJ1-6; CDR3 length: 15; D gene: -; CDR3 DNA: TGTGCCAGCAGCCAACAAGTAGGGTCTAATTCACCCCTCCACTTT; CDR3 protein: CASSQQVGSNSPLHF
clone size: -; V gene: TRBV7-2; J gene: TRBJ1-5; CDR3 length: 15; D gene: -; CDR3 DNA: TGTGCCAGCAGCTTACAGGGGTTGAGCAATCAGCCCCAGCATTTT; CDR3 protein: CASSLQGLSNQPQHF
clone size: -; V gene: TRBV14; J gene: TRBJ2-7; CDR3 length: 14; D gene: TRBD2; CDR3 DNA: TGTGCCAGCAGAAGAAGCGGGGTAATTTACGAGCAGTACTTC; CDR3 protein: CASRRSGVIYEQYF
clone size: -; V gene: TRBV7-2; J gene: TRBJ1-4; CDR3 length: 14; D gene: -; CDR3 DNA: TGTGCCAGCAGCCCGGGAGGGTTTAATGAAAAACTGTTTTTT; CDR3 protein: CASSPGGFNEKLFF
clone size: -; V gene: TRBV7-3; J gene: TRBJ1-4; CDR3 length: 13; D gene: -; CDR3 DNA: TGTGCCAGCAGCCGAGGGGTTAATGAAAAACTGTTTTTT; CDR3 protein: CASSRGVNEKLFF
clone size: -; V gene: TRBV7-3; J gene: TRBJ2-2; CDR3 length: 12; D gene: -; CDR3 DNA: TGTGCCAGCAGCTCCTATACCGGGGAGCTGTTTTTT; CDR3 protein: CASSSYTGELFF
clone size: few; V gene: TRBV25-1; J gene: TRBJ1-2; CDR3 length: 14; D gene: -; CDR3 DNA: TGTGCCAGCACCCAGGGAGAGGGGCTATATGGCTACACCTTC; CDR3 protein: CASTQGEGLYGYTF
clone size: -; V gene: TRBV3-1/TRBV3-2; J gene: TRBJ2-1; CDR3 length: 15; D gene: -; CDR3 DNA: TGTGCCAGCAGCCAGGCCCCGGCGCGTGTCAATGAGCAGTTCTTC; CDR3 protein: CASSQAPARVNEQFF
clone size: -; V gene: TRBV28; J gene: TRBJ2-1; CDR3 length: 16; D gene: -; CDR3 DNA: TGTGCCAGCAGTTTAAGGCAGGTCCGCCGGGTGAATGAGCAGTTCTTC; CDR3 protein: CASSLRQVRRVNEQFF